This T cell receptor beta chain was sequenced for a study of response to subunit inactivated influenza vaccine. Via MiXCR, TCRdb re-called the RT-PCR reads, giving one row per CDR3 protein. The sample holds roughly 700,000 distinct CDR3 sequences, 11% to 15% seen once. The germline gives CDR1 MNHNS, CDR2 SASEGT. The CDR3 loop spans 14 amino acids. The V end was cut by 7 bases, the J end by 13 bases, with 23 bases between. This clonotype has just a few counts. The chain joins TRBV6-1 to TRBJ2-1; D not resolved. The sequences come from PBMCs from blood, collected less than 15 days before vaccination. The TCR was taken from a man between 45 and 60 years old who received an inactivated influenza vaccine. The CDR3 region has the DNA TGTGCCAGCACCAACCACTTCCGCTGTCAAGTCCAGTTCTTC. It translates to CASTNHFRCQVQFF.